These 26 T cell receptor beta chains were sequenced from one sample in a study of OX40 agonist ivuxolimab in advanced cancers. Assay used: immunoSEQ multiplex PCR; TCRdb lists only in-frame clones, some missing. The repertoire holds roughly 110,000 clones, approximately 90% seen once, with around 1.2% in the top ten. Here the sequenced sample was CD4+ or CD8+ T cells sorted from blood, taken in a trial of the OX40 agonist ivuxolimab. The source is an adult with an advanced solid tumor such as melanoma, head and neck, liver or kidney cancer.

This clone was picked up a small number of times. V is TRBV29-1 and J is TRBJ2-5; 7 bases fit TRBD1. There are 14 residues in the CDR3. Trimming took 7 bases from V and 5 from J; bases not matched to a gene: 13. The germline gives CDR1 SQVTM, CDR2 ANQGSEA. The chain's CDR3 is CSAARGQRGETQYF. CDR3 nucleotide sequence: TGCAGCGCGGCGAGGGGACAGAGGGGGGAGACCCAGTACTTC.

The chain carries TRBV7-2 and TRBJ2-5, with 8 nucleotides matching TRBD1. Germline CDR1 is SGHTA and CDR2 is FQGNSA. V shed 3 bases, J shed 11 bases, and the junction held 11 bases outside the gene matches. The CDR3 covers 14 residues. The CDR3, as DNA: TGTGCCAGCAGCTTCCAGGGGGCCCGCGCGGAGCAGTACTTC. It is translated as CASSFQGARAEQYF.

This chain joins TRBV28 and TRBJ1-2; TRBD1 matches at 8 bases. The CDR3 consists of 12 residues. Germline loops: CDR1 MDHEN, CDR2 SYDVKM. The CDR3 coding sequence is TGTGTCTCCTCAGGGGGCGGCTATGGCTACACCTTC. It codes for CVSSGGGYGYTF.

The sample holds one count of this clone. The chain carries TRBV6-5 and TRBJ2-2; D is unclear. The CDR3 consists of 15 residues. V shed 6 bases and J shed 3 bases, with 14 bases lying between them. Germline values: CDR1 MNHEY, CDR2 SVGAGI. The CDR3 region is CASSPPKRDTGELFF. The CDR3 DNA reads as TGTGCCAGCAGCCCCCCTAAAAGGGACACCGGGGAGCTGTTTTTT.

The chain has TRBV16 and TRBJ1-2; D gene ambiguous. The CDR3 extends over 13 amino acids. The germline V and J ends were trimmed by 1 base and 7 bases, with 10 bases remaining between them. Germline values: CDR1 KGHSY, CDR2 FQNENV. The CDR3 here is CASSQFGSGGYTF. CDR3 nucleotide sequence: TGTGCCAGCAGCCAATTCGGGTCGGGTGGCTACACCTTC.

A single count supports this clone. The CDR3 protein is CASSSHQGPQAQYF. Here the CDR3 DNA reads TGTGCCAGCAGTTCCCATCAGGGACCTCAGGCCCAGTACTTC. The V call is TRBV6-1, the J call TRBJ2-5; D may be TRBD1 or TRBD2 (5 bases each). Germline CDR1 is MNHNS and CDR2 is SASEGT. The CDR3 extends over 14 amino acids. The ends were cut back, 5 bases at V and 9 bases at J, with 19 bases in the middle.

This rearrangement joins TRBV5-1 to TRBJ2-1; D gene unclear. This CDR3 is 15 amino acids long. V shed 0 bases and J shed 0 bases, with 7 bases lying between them. From germline, CDR1 is SGHRS and CDR2 YFSETQ. CDR3 nucleotides: TGCGCCAGCAGCTTGGCGGAAAGCTCCTACAATGAGCAGTTCTTC. It specifies CASSLAESSYNEQFF.

The gene calls are TRBV5-4 and TRBJ2-5; the D is unclear. V lost 0 bases to trimming and J lost 4 bases, with 10 bases between them. The length of the CDR3 is 14 residues. Per the germline V gene, CDR1 is SGHNT and CDR2 is YYREEE (reference sequence). The CDR3 loop is CASSLGGGRETQYF. CDR3 nucleotide sequence: TGTGCCAGCAGCTTGGGTGGTGGTAGAGAGACCCAGTACTTC.

The CDR3: CASSINMGWTGYGYTF. The CDR3 bases are TGTGCCAGTAGTATTAATATGGGGTGGACCGGCTATGGCTACACCTTC. The rearrangement links TRBV19 to TRBJ1-2; D remains ambiguous. Trimming removed 3 bases from V and 4 bases from J, with 18 bases in between. Germline V gene lookup returns CDR1 LNHDA and CDR2 SQIVND (reference sequence). This CDR3 is built from 16 residues.

The chain is built from TRBV7-2 and TRBJ2-3; perhaps D is TRBD1 or TRBD2 (5 bases each). Germline V lookup: CDR1 SGHTA, CDR2 FQGNSA. V lost 1 base and J lost 9, with 11 bases in between. The CDR3 totals 13 residues. The CDR3 sequence: CASSLGGQGTQYF. In nucleotides, the CDR3 is TGTGCCAGCAGCTTAGGCGGGCAGGGAACGCAGTATTTT.

The gene calls are TRBV29-1 and TRBJ2-1; 7 bases are a match to TRBD1. V shed 6 bases, J shed 3 bases, and the junction held 14 bases outside the gene matches. The V gene's germline CDR1 is SQVTM and CDR2 ANQGSEA. The CDR3 extends over 16 amino acids. In DNA form, the CDR3 reads TGCAGCGTAGAACAGGGGTCCTCGGGTTTCTACAATGAGCAGTTCTTC. Amino acid sequence: CSVEQGSSGFYNEQFF.

V gene TRBV9 combines with J gene TRBJ2-2; 12 bases are a match to TRBD2. From germline, CDR1 is SGDLS and CDR2 YYNGEE. The CDR3 is 15 residues long. Trimming at V came to 0 bases and at J to 6 bases, leaving 0 bases not matched to a gene. CDR3 sequence reads: CASSVASGRAGELFF. CDR3 sequence (DNA): TGTGCCAGCAGCGTAGCTAGCGGGAGGGCCGGGGAGCTGTTTTTT.

The V and J genes are TRBV27 and TRBJ2-4, with 15 bases identical to TRBD2. V gave up 6 bases and J gave up 14 bases; unmatched junction bases: 8. CDR1 is MNHEY and CDR2 is SMNVEV in the germline V gene (reference sequence). The CDR3 length is 14 residues. CDR3 protein: CASSPGTSGRREYF. As DNA, the CDR3 is TGTGCCAGCAGCCCGGGGACTAGCGGGAGGCGGGAGTACTTC.

The chain employs TRBV19 and TRBJ2-1; 7 bases fit TRBD1. CDR3 size: 16 residues. From germline, CDR1 is LNHDA and CDR2 SQIVND (reference sequence). The V and J ends lost 6 bases and 2 bases, in that order; junction bases with no gene match: 10. The CDR3 protein is CASSVDTGVPYNEQFF. The CDR3 DNA reads TGTGCCAGTAGCGTTGACACAGGGGTCCCCTACAATGAGCAGTTCTTC.

The chain couples TRBV6-6 to TRBJ2-3; TRBD2 might be the D (7 bases). The germline V gene has CDR1 MNHNY and CDR2 SVGAGI (reference sequence). CDR3 length: 14 residues. Trimming stripped 2 bases from V and 9 bases from J, with 15 bases between. The DNA of the CDR3 is TGTGCCAGCAGTTACGGGGGGGCCTCCCCCACGCAGTATTTT. Its translation is CASSYGGASPTQYF.

The chain recombines TRBV7-2 with TRBJ2-1; D possibly corresponds to TRBD2 (6 bases). The CDR3 spans 15 residues. Germline values: CDR1 SGHTA, CDR2 FQGNSA. V dropped 2 bases and J dropped 6 bases, with 14 bases sitting between them. Written as DNA, the CDR3 is TGTGCCAGCAGCTTATTCGGGAGTAGCAGCAATGAGCAGTTCTTC. As protein: CASSLFGSSSNEQFF. Complete variable domain (other parts from reference TRBV7-2 and TRBJ2-1): GAGVSQSPSNKVTEKGKDVELRCDPISGHTALYWYRQSLGQGLEFLIYFQGNSAPDKSGLPSDRFSAERTGGSVSTLTIQRTQQEDSAVYLCASSLFGSSSNEQFFGPGTRLTVL.

The V call is TRBV5-1, the J call TRBJ1-1; 8 positions match TRBD1. CDR3 length: 16 residues. Germline V gene lookup returns CDR1 SGHRS and CDR2 YFSETQ. The V and J ends lost 2 bases and 8 bases, in that order; junction bases with no gene match: 14. The chain's CDR3 is CASSFEVQTGTGEAFF. CDR3 DNA: TGCGCCAGCAGCTTCGAGGTACAAACCGGGACAGGAGAAGCTTTCTTT.

The J gene is TRBJ1-1, the V gene TRBV6-5; D remains ambiguous. Germline V CDR1 and CDR2: MNHEY, SVGAGI. This CDR3 comprises 13 residues. V lost 2 bases and J 2 bases, leaving 6 bases between the germline ends. The CDR3 spells CASSYRGNTEAFF. The DNA for the CDR3 is TGTGCCAGCAGTTACCGTGGAAACACTGAAGCTTTCTTT.

With regard to this clone: One junction end disagrees with the germline gene, perhaps due to a read error. The V and J genes are TRBV9 and TRBJ2-5; no clear D gene. The CDR3 spans 12 residues. Germline lookup yields CDR1 SGDLS and CDR2 YYNGEE. In nucleotides, the CDR3 is TGTGCCAGCAGCGCACACGAAGAGGCCCAGTACTTC. It codes for CASSAHEEAQYF.

V gene TRBV5-1 combines with J gene TRBJ2-3; D is possibly TRBD1 or TRBD2 (6 bases each). The CDR3 runs to 21 residues. The V gene lost 1 base and the J gene lost 4 bases, with 31 bases spanning the gap. In germline, CDR1 is SGHRS, CDR2 YFSETQ. The CDR3 loop reads CASSLSLIGARGGTMADTQYF. The CDR3 coding sequence is TGCGCCAGCAGCTTGTCCTTGATAGGGGCCAGGGGCGGGACCATGGCAGATACGCAGTATTTT.

J is TRBJ2-7 and V is TRBV11-2; 9 nucleotides line up with TRBD2. The CDR3 is 16 residues long. Germline V gene lookup returns CDR1 SGHAT and CDR2 FQNNGV. The V gene end was trimmed by 2 bases and the J gene end by 1 base; junction bases not matched to a gene: 6. The CDR3 nucleotides are TGTGCCAGCAGCTTAATAGCTAGCGGGGCATCCTACGAGCAGTACTTC. As protein: CASSLIASGASYEQYF.

The chain employs TRBV5-1 and TRBJ1-2; TRBD1 is a possible D gene (6 bases). Looked up from germline, CDR1 is SGHRS and CDR2 is YFSETQ. With 3 bases removed from V and 5 bases from J, the gap between germline ends came to 11 bases. The CDR3 runs to 13 residues. The CDR3 coding sequence is TGCGCCAGCAGCTCGGGGGCCCTTTATGGCTACACCTTC. This codes for CASSSGALYGYTF.

The chain links TRBV5-4 to TRBJ2-6; a weak D match, TRBD1 (6 bases). The CDR3 totals 16 residues. Germline V gene data show CDR1 as SGHNT and CDR2 as YYREEE (reference sequence). The V gene lost 0 bases and the J gene lost 3 bases, with 10 bases spanning the gap. CDR3 sequence (DNA): TGTGCCAGCAGCTTGGACAGGGTACTTGGGGCCAACGTCCTGACTTTC. Its translation is CASSLDRVLGANVLTF.

This chain links TRBV30 with TRBJ1-5; D is uncertain. V was pared by 0 bases and J by 0 bases, with 6 bases between. Germline loops: CDR1 GTSNPN, CDR2 SVGIG (reference sequence). The CDR3 sequence is 14 residues long. The CDR3 nucleotides are TGTGCCTGGAGTGTTACGAATAGCAATCAGCCCCAGCATTTT. This sequence encodes CAWSVTNSNQPQHF.

V gene TRBV5-6 combines with J gene TRBJ2-7, with 9 nucleotides matching TRBD1. CDR3 length equals 14 residues. V lost 4 bases, J lost 3 bases, and 5 bases stayed unmatched. Germline CDR1 and CDR2: SGHDT and YYEEEE. The CDR3 protein is CASSPGQGNYEQYF. The CDR3 nucleotides are TGTGCCAGCAGCCCCGGACAGGGGAACTACGAGCAGTACTTC.

The V gene is TRBV28, the J gene TRBJ2-5, with D possibly matching TRBD1 (5 bases). This CDR3 is built from 14 residues. Germline V lookup: CDR1 MDHEN, CDR2 SYDVKM. Trimming left V 3 bases short and J 2 bases short, with 10 bases between. The CDR3 protein is CASSLSRAQETQYF. In nucleotides, the CDR3 is TGTGCCAGCAGTTTGAGCAGGGCACAAGAGACCCAGTACTTC. The full variable domain, with the rest looked up from reference TRBV28 and TRBJ2-5, is DVKVTQSSRYLVKRTGEKVFLECVQDMDHENMFWYRQDPGLGLRLIYFSYDVKMKEKGDIPEGYSVSREKKERFSLILESASTNQTSMYLCASSLSRAQETQYFGPGTRLLVL.